The 7 T cell receptor beta chains presented below share a single source sample, sequenced in a study of blood T cell repertoires in COVID-19. Libraries were prepared by immunoSEQ multiplex PCR; TCRdb keeps only in-frame clonotypes and omits some of them. This sample has about 160,000 clones, with around 87% found just once. The specimen sequenced was peripheral blood. These receptors all come from a woman aged 70-85 years with COVID-19, enrolled during active disease.

The chain carries TRBV5-4 and TRBJ1-2, with D perhaps matching TRBD1 (5 bases). Germline V gives CDR1 SGHNT, CDR2 YYREEE (reference sequence). Trimming shortened V by 4 bases and J by 8 bases, and 15 bases separated the two germline ends. This CDR3 comprises 13 residues. The CDR3 nucleotides are TGTGCCAGCAGCGGGACGGACGGGAGGGGCTACACCTTC. Translating it yields CASSGTDGRGYTF.

This chain uses TRBV7-9 with TRBJ1-4; D is undetermined. V lost 5 bases and J lost 3, with 10 bases in between. Germline V CDR1 and CDR2: SEHNR, FQNEAQ (reference sequence). The CDR3 contains 14 residues. CDR3 loop: CASSPRGSNEKLFF. The DNA for the CDR3 is TGTGCCAGCAGCCCCCGCGGATCTAATGAAAAACTGTTTTTT. The full variable domain, in which reference TRBV7-9 and TRBJ1-4 provide the parts outside the CDR3, is DTGVSQNPRHKITKRGQNVTFRCDPISEHNRLYWYRQTLGQGPEFLTYFQNEAQLEKSRLLSDRFSAERPKGSFSTLEIQRTEQGDSAMYLCASSPRGSNEKLFFGSGTQLSVL.

This chain uses TRBV2 with TRBJ1-2; D might be TRBD1 (6 bases). Germline V CDR1 and CDR2: SNHLY, FYNNEI. The V end was cut by 7 bases, the J end by 2 bases, with 11 bases between. This CDR3 is built from 13 residues. CDR3 region: CASTDRPNYGYTF. In nucleotides, the CDR3 is TGTGCCAGCACTGACAGGCCAAACTATGGCTACACCTTC.

V is TRBV29-1 and J is TRBJ2-7; tentative D call: TRBD1 (8 bases). Deletions cut 2 bases from V and 0 bases from J, with 17 bases between. The germline V gene encodes CDR1 SQVTM and CDR2 ANQGSEA. This CDR3 spans 16 amino acids. The CDR3 DNA reads as TGCAGCGTTGAACACAGGGGGGGGCTAAGCTCCTACGAGCAGTACTTC. Translated: CSVEHRGGLSSYEQYF.

V gene TRBV28 combines with J gene TRBJ2-3; 7 bases are shared with TRBD2. Germline trimming cut 7 bases from V and 3 bases from J; bases unmatched to any gene: 4. The CDR3 contains 13 residues. The germline V gene has CDR1 MDHEN and CDR2 SYDVKM. The DNA of the CDR3 is TGTGCCAGCATGCGGGGGAGTACAGATACGCAGTATTTT. This codes for CASMRGSTDTQYF.

The chain carries TRBV23-1 and TRBJ1-2; D gene unclear. TRBV23-1 qualifies as an ORF whose function is uncertain. The V end lost 4 bases, the J end lost 4 bases, and 10 bases lay between the germline ends. The CDR3 is 13 residues long. Written as DNA, the CDR3 is TGCGCCAGCAGTCCTAGACGTATCTATGGCTACACCTTC. Translation gives CASSPRRIYGYTF.

The rearrangement joins TRBV5-1 to TRBJ2-7; no clear D. Germline values: CDR1 SGHRS, CDR2 YFSETQ. The CDR3 has 14 residues. V was shortened by 4 bases and J by 3 bases, with 14 bases between the two germline ends. The CDR3 DNA is TGCGCCAGCAGCCGATTGGAGACTGGCTACGAGCAGTACTTC. This encodes CASSRLETGYEQYF. Together with reference TRBV5-1 and TRBJ2-7, the CDR3 gives the full variable domain: KAGVTQTPRYLIKTRGQQVTLSCSPISGHRSVSWYQQTPGQGLQFLFEYFSETQRNKGNFPGRFSGRQFSNSRSEMNVSTLELGDSALYLCASSRLETGYEQYFGPGTRLTVT.